This record looks at one T cell receptor (beta chain) sequence and its context. The antigen is unknown. Other DNA sequences in the same sample also yield this CDR3. This record comes from a study of OX40 agonist ivuxolimab in advanced cancers. Study summary: The study treated patients with ivuxolimab, an agonistic anti-OX40 (CD134) antibody.

Overall study findings and caveats: Clonal expansion by week 6 occurred in CD4+ and CD8+ blood T cells (at 0.1 to 3.0 mg/kg). Relative to CD4+ cells, CD8+ T cells on average had more expanded clones.

The germline V and J ends were trimmed by 1 base and 0 bases, with 10 bases remaining between them. CDR3 length: 17 residues. CDR1 and CDR2 (germline): SGHAT, FQNNGV. Profiled with immunoSEQ multiplex PCR; TCRdb holds only in-frame clones, not every one. The sample holds roughly 140,000 clones, 94% seen once. This chain uses TRBV11-2 with TRBJ1-6; D not certain. This receptor was identified in an adult with an advanced solid tumor such as melanoma, head and neck, liver or kidney cancer. The sample in question was CD4+ or CD8+ T cells sorted from blood, obtained in a trial of the OX40 agonist ivuxolimab. This CDR3 reads CASSLALGSSYNSPLHF. CDR3 in DNA: TGTGCCAGCAGCTTAGCTTTGGGCAGCTCCTATAATTCACCCCTCCACTTT.